These 5 T cell receptor beta chains originate from one sample sequenced in a study of molecular identifiers for immune sequencing clone quantification. TCRdb ran MiXCR on the PCR reads and lists one entry per CDR3 protein. The sample shows about 36,000 distinct CDR3 sequences, about 18% of them seen only once. The sequenced material came from naive CD8+ T cells from blood, with Jurkat cell RNA spiked in. Regarding subset: FACS-sorted CD8+CD4-CCR7+CD45RA+ naive T cells. The receptors stem from a human donor in good health. Some libraries in this study had Jurkat cell RNA spiked in.

This chain connects TRBV10-2 to TRBJ2-1, with TRBD2 matching 11 bases. The germline V gene encodes CDR1 WSHSY and CDR2 SAAADI. The CDR3 is 14 amino acids. The V segment lost 7 bases and the J segment 10 bases; nucleotides outside the gene matches: 9. The CDR3 nucleotides are TGCGCCAGCACCGGGACTAGCGGCCGGACGGAGCAGTTCTTC. This gives the protein CASTGTSGRTEQFF.

This chain uses TRBV29-1 with TRBJ1-2, with 7 positions matching TRBD1. Per germline, CDR1 SQVTM and CDR2 ANQGSEA. The CDR3 is 14 amino acids. Trimming at V came to 6 bases and at J to 7 bases, leaving 14 bases not matched to a gene. In nucleotides, the CDR3 is TGCAGCGTCCGAGGACAGGAGAAGCGAGGTGGCTACACCTTC. Translating it yields CSVRGQEKRGGYTF. The variable domain in full, with the rest retrieved from reference TRBV29-1 and TRBJ1-2, is SAVISQKPSRDICQRGTSLTIQCQVDSQVTMMFWYRQQPGQSLTLIATANQGSEATYESGFVIDKFPISRPNLTFSTLTVSNMSPEDSSIYLCSVRGQEKRGGYTFGSGTRLTVV.

About this clonotype: A much larger clonotype is one base distant, so this may be a read error. The chain combines TRBV28 with TRBJ2-1; TRBD1 matches at 8 bases. The CDR3 has 13 amino acids. CDR1 is MDHEN, CDR2 SYDVKM, per germline. The CDR3: CANSLPAGTGRDF. In nucleotides, the CDR3 is TGTGCCAACAGTCTCCCGGCCGGGACAGGACGTGACTTC.

This clonotype occurred many times. The chain couples TRBV29-1 to TRBJ2-7; tentative D call: TRBD2 (6 bases). Germline V CDR1 and CDR2: SQVTM, ANQGSEA. CDR3 length: 15 residues. The ends were cut back, 4 bases at V and 3 bases at J, with 19 bases in the middle. The CDR3 DNA reads TGCAGCGTTGGATATTGGGCTTCCGGGAGCTACGAGCAGTACTTC. Translation gives CSVGYWASGSYEQYF.

As for this clonotype: A much bigger clone sits one base away, suggesting this may be a read error. V usage is TRBV9 and J usage is TRBJ2-1; weak D call: TRBD2 (6 bases). Trimming pared 7 bases from V and 3 bases from J, leaving 17 bases between. Germline V lookup: CDR1 SGDLS, CDR2 YYNGEE. This CDR3 has 15 amino acids. In DNA, the CDR3 is TGTGCCAGCGGCGGACGGGACTCCCACTACAATGAGCAGTTCTTC. It yields the protein CASGGRDSHYNEQFF. Complete variable domain (other parts from reference TRBV9 and TRBJ2-1): DSGVTQTPKHLITATGQRVTLRCSPRSGDLSVYWYQQSLDQGLQFLIQYYNGEERAKGNILERFSAQQFPDLHSELNLSSLELGDSALYFCASGGRDSHYNEQFFGPGTRLTVL.